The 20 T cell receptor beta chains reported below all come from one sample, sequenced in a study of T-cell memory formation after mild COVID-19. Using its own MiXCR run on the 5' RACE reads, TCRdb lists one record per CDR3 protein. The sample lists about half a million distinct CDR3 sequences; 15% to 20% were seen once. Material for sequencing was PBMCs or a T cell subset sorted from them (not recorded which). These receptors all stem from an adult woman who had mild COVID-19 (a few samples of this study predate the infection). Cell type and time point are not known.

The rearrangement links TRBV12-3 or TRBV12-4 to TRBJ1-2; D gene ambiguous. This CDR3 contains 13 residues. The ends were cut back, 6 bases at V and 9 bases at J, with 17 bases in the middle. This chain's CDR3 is CASSRLLGPSYTF. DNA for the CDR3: TGTGCCAGCAGCCGCCTCCTAGGTCCGAGCTACACCTTC.

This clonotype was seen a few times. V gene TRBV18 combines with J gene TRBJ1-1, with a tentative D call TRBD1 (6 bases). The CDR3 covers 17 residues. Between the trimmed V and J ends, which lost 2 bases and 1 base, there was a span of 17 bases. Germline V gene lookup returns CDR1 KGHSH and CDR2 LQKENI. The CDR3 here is CASSPVHTGQKNTEAFF. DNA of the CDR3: TGTGCCAGCTCACCAGTTCACACGGGACAAAAGAACACTGAAGCTTTCTTT.

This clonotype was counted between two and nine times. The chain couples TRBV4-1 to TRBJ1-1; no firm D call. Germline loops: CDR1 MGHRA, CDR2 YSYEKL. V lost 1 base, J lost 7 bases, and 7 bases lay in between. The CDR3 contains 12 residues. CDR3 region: CASSQGVDEAFF. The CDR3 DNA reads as TGCGCCAGCAGCCAAGGGGTAGATGAAGCTTTCTTT.

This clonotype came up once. The CDR3 loop is CSVDAIWGAETQYF. In DNA form, the CDR3 reads TGCAGCGTTGACGCGATTTGGGGAGCGGAGACCCAGTACTTC. This rearrangement joins TRBV29-1 to TRBJ2-5, with D tentatively TRBD2 (5 bases). The CDR3 sequence is 14 residues long. Germline CDR1 and CDR2: SQVTM and ANQGSEA. Between the trimmed V and J ends, which lost 3 bases and 5 bases, there was a span of 16 bases.

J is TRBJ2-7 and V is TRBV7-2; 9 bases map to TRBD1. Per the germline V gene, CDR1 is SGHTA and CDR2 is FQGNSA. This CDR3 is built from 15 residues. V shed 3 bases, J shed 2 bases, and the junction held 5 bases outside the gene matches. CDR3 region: CASSLTGTGTYEQYF. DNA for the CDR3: TGTGCCAGCAGCTTGACCGGGACAGGGACCTACGAGCAGTACTTC.

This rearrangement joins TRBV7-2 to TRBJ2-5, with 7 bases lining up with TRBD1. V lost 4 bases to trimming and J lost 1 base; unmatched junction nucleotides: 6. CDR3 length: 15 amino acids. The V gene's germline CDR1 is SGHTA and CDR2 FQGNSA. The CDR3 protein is CASSSQTGFQETQYF. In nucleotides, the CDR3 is TGTGCCAGCAGCTCCCAGACAGGGTTCCAAGAGACCCAGTACTTC.

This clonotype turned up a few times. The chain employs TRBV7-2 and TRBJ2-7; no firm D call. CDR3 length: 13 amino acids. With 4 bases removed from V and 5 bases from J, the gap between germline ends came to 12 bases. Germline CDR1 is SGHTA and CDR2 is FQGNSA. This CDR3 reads CASSSRPRNEQYF. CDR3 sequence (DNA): TGTGCCAGCAGCTCCCGTCCCCGGAACGAGCAGTACTTC.

The CDR3 here is CASRPQSQETQYF. CDR3 bases: TGTGCCAGCAGACCCCAGTCCCAAGAGACCCAGTACTTC. This chain links TRBV11-3 with TRBJ2-5; no definite D call. The V end lost 6 bases, the J end lost 1 base, and 9 bases lay between the germline ends. Germline CDR1 and CDR2: SGHNT and YENEEA. The CDR3 consists of 13 residues.

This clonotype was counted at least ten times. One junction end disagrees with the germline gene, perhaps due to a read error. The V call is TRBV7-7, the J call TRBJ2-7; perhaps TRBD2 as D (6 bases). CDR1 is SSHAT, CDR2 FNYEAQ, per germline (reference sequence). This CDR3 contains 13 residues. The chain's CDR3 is CASSLAASYEQYF. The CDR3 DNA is TGTGCTAGCAGCTTAGCGGCCTCCTACGAGCAGTACTTC.

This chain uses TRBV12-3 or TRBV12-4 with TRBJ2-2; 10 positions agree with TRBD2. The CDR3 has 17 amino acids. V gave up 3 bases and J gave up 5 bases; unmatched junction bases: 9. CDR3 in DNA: TGTGCCAGCAGTTTCGGACTAGCGGCCGTAGGGACCGGGGAGCTGTTTTTT. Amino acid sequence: CASSFGLAAVGTGELFF.

The CDR3 reads CSARGGTDYYEQYF. The CDR3 coding sequence is TGCAGTGCTAGAGGAGGGACAGACTACTACGAGCAGTACTTC. The V and J genes are TRBV20-1 and TRBJ2-7; the match to TRBD1 covers 7 bases. Germline V gene sequence: CDR1 DFQATT, CDR2 SNEGSKA (reference sequence). The CDR3 covers 14 residues. After removal of 1 base from V and 3 bases from J, the junction contained 6 bases not matched to a gene.

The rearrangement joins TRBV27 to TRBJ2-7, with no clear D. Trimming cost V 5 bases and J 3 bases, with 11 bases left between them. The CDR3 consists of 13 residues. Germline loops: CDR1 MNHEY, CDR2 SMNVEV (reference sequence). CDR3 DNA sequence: TGTGCCAGCAGTCCCCTGGGGTACTACGAGCAGTACTTC. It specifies CASSPLGYYEQYF.

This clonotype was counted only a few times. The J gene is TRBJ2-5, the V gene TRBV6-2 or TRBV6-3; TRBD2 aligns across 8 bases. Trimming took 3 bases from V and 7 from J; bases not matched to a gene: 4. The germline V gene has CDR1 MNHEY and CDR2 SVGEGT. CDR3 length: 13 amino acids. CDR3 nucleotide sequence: TGTGCCAGCAGTTATAGCGGGGTGGGGACCCAGTACTTC. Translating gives CASSYSGVGTQYF.

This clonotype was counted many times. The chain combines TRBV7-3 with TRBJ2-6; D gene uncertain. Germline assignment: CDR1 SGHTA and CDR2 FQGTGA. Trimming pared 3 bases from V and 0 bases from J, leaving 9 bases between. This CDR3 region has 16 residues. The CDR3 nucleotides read TGTGCCAGCAGCTTCGGGCTGTGCTCTGGGGCCAACGTCCTGACTTTC. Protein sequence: CASSFGLCSGANVLTF.

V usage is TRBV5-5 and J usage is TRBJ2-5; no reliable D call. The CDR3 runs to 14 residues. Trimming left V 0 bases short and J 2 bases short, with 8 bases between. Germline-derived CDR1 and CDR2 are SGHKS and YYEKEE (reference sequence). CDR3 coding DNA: TGTGCCAGCAGCTTGGTAAAGAGACAAGAGACCCAGTACTTC. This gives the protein CASSLVKRQETQYF.

This chain's CDR3 is CAIDRGGNYGYTF. DNA of the CDR3: TGTGCCATCGACAGGGGAGGAAACTATGGCTACACCTTC. The rearrangement joins TRBV5-4 to TRBJ1-2; 8 bases line up with TRBD1. V gave up 9 bases and J gave up 2 bases; unmatched junction bases: 6. The germline V gene encodes CDR1 SGHNT and CDR2 YYREEE (reference sequence). The CDR3 runs to 13 residues.

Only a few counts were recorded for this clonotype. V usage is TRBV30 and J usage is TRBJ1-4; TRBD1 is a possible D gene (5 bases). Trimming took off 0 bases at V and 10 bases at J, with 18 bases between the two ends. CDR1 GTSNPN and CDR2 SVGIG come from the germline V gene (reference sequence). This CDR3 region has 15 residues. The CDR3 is CAWSVLDSSGGKLFF. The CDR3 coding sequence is TGTGCCTGGAGTGTCCTAGACTCCTCCGGGGGAAAACTGTTTTTT.

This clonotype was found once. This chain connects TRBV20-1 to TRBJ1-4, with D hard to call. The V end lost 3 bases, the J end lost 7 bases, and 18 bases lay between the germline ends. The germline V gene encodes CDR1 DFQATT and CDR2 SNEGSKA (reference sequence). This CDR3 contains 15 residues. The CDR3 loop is CSASSSSGVGEKLFF. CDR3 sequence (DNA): TGCAGTGCTAGCTCGTCGAGCGGGGTCGGTGAAAAACTGTTTTTT.

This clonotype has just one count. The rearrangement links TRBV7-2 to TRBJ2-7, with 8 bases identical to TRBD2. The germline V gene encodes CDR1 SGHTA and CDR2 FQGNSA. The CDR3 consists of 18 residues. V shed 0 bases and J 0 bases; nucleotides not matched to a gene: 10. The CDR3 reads CASSLASSGYSSSYEQYF. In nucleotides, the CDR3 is TGTGCCAGCAGCTTAGCGTCTAGCGGGTACTCTAGCTCCTACGAGCAGTACTTC.

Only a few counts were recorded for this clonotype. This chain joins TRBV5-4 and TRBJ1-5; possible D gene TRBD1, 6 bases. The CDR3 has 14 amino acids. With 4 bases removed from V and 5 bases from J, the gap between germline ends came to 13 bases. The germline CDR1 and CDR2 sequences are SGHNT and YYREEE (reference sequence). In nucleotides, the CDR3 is TGTGCCAGCAGCGCAGGGGTGAGCGATCAGCCCCAGCATTTT. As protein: CASSAGVSDQPQHF.